This passage covers 18 T cell receptor beta chains from one sample sequenced in a study of OX40 agonist ivuxolimab in advanced cancers. TCRdb keeps only in-frame clones here, not all; method: immunoSEQ multiplex PCR. Of about 53,000 clones listed, about 88% were seen once; the top ten hold approximately 1.5%. The starting material was CD4+ or CD8+ T cells sorted from blood, obtained in a trial of the OX40 agonist ivuxolimab. The receptors stem from an adult with an advanced solid tumor such as melanoma, head and neck, liver or kidney cancer.

The rearrangement uses TRBV13 and TRBJ2-3, with D possibly matching TRBD2 (6 bases). The germline CDR1 and CDR2 sequences are PRHDT and FYEKMQ (reference sequence). V was clipped by 5 bases and J by 1 base, with 16 bases between them. The CDR3 covers 16 residues. The CDR3 DNA is TGTGCCAGCAGCCTCAAGCAGGGACTGGGCACAGATACGCAGTATTTT. It encodes CASSLKQGLGTDTQYF.

J is TRBJ2-1 and V is TRBV12-5; TRBD1 is a possible D gene (5 bases). Germline V gives CDR1 LGHNT, CDR2 FRNRAP. The CDR3 is 14 amino acids. The V gene lost 6 bases and the J gene lost 6 bases, with 15 bases spanning the gap. The CDR3 spells CASGGAARSNEQFF. In DNA, the CDR3 is TGTGCTAGTGGAGGGGCTGCAAGGTCCAATGAGCAGTTCTTC.

The chain links TRBV13 to TRBJ2-2; TRBD2 matches at 7 bases. The CDR3 sequence is 16 residues long. With V trimmed by 5 bases and J by 8 bases, 14 bases remained unmatched. Germline CDR1 PRHDT, CDR2 FYEKMQ (reference sequence). CDR3 amino acids: CASSPRGRVGDGELFF. The CDR3 region has the DNA TGTGCCAGCAGCCCGCGAGGGAGGGTTGGAGATGGGGAGCTGTTTTTT.

CDR3 sequence reads: CASSQSGDRGGETQYF. Here the CDR3 DNA reads TGCGCCAGCAGTCAATCGGGAGACAGGGGAGGAGAGACCCAGTACTTC. The J gene is TRBJ2-5, the V gene TRBV23-1; 8 nucleotides line up with TRBD1. TRBV23-1 has ORF status, its function being uncertain. This CDR3 is 16 amino acids long. Germline trimming cut 0 bases from V and 4 bases from J; bases unmatched to any gene: 7.

This clone was observed a few times. The chain is built from TRBV11-2 and TRBJ2-5; 9 nucleotides align to TRBD2. CDR1 is SGHAT and CDR2 is FQNNGV in the germline V gene. This CDR3 region has 12 residues. CDR3 nucleotide sequence: TGTGGAAGTAGCGGGAGCGGAGAGACCCAGTACTTC. It yields the protein CGSSGSGETQYF.

This chain joins TRBV9 and TRBJ1-5, with TRBD1 identical over 8 bases. CDR3 size: 16 residues. From germline, CDR1 is SGDLS and CDR2 YYNGEE. V shed 5 bases, J shed 2 bases, and the junction held 9 bases outside the gene matches. CDR3 nucleotides: TGTGCCAGCAGTACCGGACAGGGTGTGGGCAATCAGCCCCAGCATTTT. It codes for CASSTGQGVGNQPQHF.

V usage is TRBV2 and J usage is TRBJ2-1; the D is unclear. The CDR3 is 13 residues long. The V end was cut by 2 bases, the J end by 5 bases, with 7 bases between. Germline CDR1 SNHLY, CDR2 FYNNEI. This CDR3 reads CASSEQLDNEQFF. The CDR3 coding sequence is TGTGCCAGCAGTGAACAGCTGGACAATGAGCAGTTCTTC.

The rearrangement uses TRBV7-6 and TRBJ2-7, with 11 bases fitting TRBD2. The germline gives CDR1 SGHVS, CDR2 FNYEAQ. V lost 5 bases, J lost 4 bases, and 7 bases stayed unmatched. The CDR3 runs to 15 residues. DNA for the CDR3: TGTGCCAGCAGCGACCGACTAGCGGGGAAATACGAGCAGTACTTC. Translation: CASSDRLAGKYEQYF.

This sequence joins TRBV5-1 and TRBJ2-7; 9 bases line up with TRBD1. Looked up from germline, CDR1 is SGHRS and CDR2 is YFSETQ. Trimming at V came to 3 bases and at J to 9 bases, leaving 7 bases not matched to a gene. This CDR3 has 13 amino acids. This CDR3 reads CASSSDRGYGQYF. The CDR3, as DNA: TGCGCCAGCAGCTCGGACAGGGGCTATGGGCAGTACTTC.

The chain joins TRBV6-1 to TRBJ1-2, with D hard to call. V was trimmed by 4 bases and J by 0 bases, leaving 9 bases between them. CDR3 length: 14 residues. Germline-derived CDR1 and CDR2 are MNHNS and SASEGT. The CDR3 DNA reads TGTGCCAGCAGTGGCCCGGAGGCTAACTATGGCTACACCTTC. Amino acids: CASSGPEANYGYTF.

The V call is TRBV5-1, the J call TRBJ2-7; the D is unclear. This CDR3 spans 14 amino acids. The germline V and J ends were trimmed by 0 bases and 3 bases, with 10 bases remaining between them. Germline CDR1 is SGHRS and CDR2 is YFSETQ. DNA of the CDR3: TGCGCCAGCAGCTTGGCCGTCCCTAGCTACGAGCAGTACTTC. The encoded protein is CASSLAVPSYEQYF.

The rearrangement uses TRBV9 and TRBJ2-5; 7 bases align to TRBD1. This CDR3 has 13 residues. CDR1 is SGDLS, CDR2 YYNGEE, per germline. The ends lost 4 bases at V and 5 bases at J; junction bases unmatched: 5. CDR3 sequence (DNA): TGTGCCAGCAGCAACGACAGGGTGGAGACCCAGTACTTC. As protein: CASSNDRVETQYF.

The rearrangement links TRBV30 to TRBJ2-2, with D possibly TRBD2 on 5 matching bases. The germline V gene encodes CDR1 GTSNPN and CDR2 SVGIG (reference sequence). V was trimmed by 5 bases and J by 5 bases, leaving 15 bases between them. This CDR3 spans 14 amino acids. The CDR3 sequence: CAWGGGLLTGELFF. CDR3 DNA: TGTGCCTGGGGAGGTGGACTCCTAACCGGGGAGCTGTTTTTT. Full variable domain (missing parts from reference TRBV30 and TRBJ2-2): SQTIHQWPATLVQPVGSPLSLECTVEGTSNPNLYWYRQAAGRGLQLLFYSVGIGQISSEVPQNLSASRPQDRQFILSSKKLLLSDSGFYLCAWGGGLLTGELFFGEGSRLTVL.

This clone was recorded once. The rearrangement joins TRBV18 to TRBJ2-1; D is unresolved. This CDR3 comprises 14 residues. Germline V lookup: CDR1 KGHSH, CDR2 LQKENI. V was clipped by 3 bases and J by 3 bases, with 9 bases between them. The CDR3 spells CASSPGSGYNEQFF. For the CDR3, the DNA is TGTGCCAGCTCACCTGGATCGGGCTACAATGAGCAGTTCTTC.

This clone was found once. This sequence joins TRBV7-6 and TRBJ2-5; possibly TRBD2 for D (6 bases). The CDR3 sequence is 13 residues long. V was clipped by 5 bases and J by 2 bases, with 9 bases between them. The germline gives CDR1 SGHVS, CDR2 FNYEAQ. CDR3 DNA: TGTGCCAGCAGCCGGGACTTTCAAGAGACCCAGTACTTC. It translates to CASSRDFQETQYF.

This rearrangement joins TRBV27 to TRBJ1-2, with D possibly matching TRBD1 (6 bases). Germline CDR1 is MNHEY and CDR2 is SMNVEV (reference sequence). This CDR3 has 13 amino acids. The V gene lost 2 bases and the J gene lost 6 bases, with 10 bases spanning the gap. The CDR3 region has the DNA TGTGCCAGCAGTTTAGAGGGGGTGGATGGCTACACCTTC. Amino acids: CASSLEGVDGYTF.

This chain joins TRBV5-4 and TRBJ2-2; 8 positions agree with TRBD2. Germline loops: CDR1 SGHNT, CDR2 YYREEE (reference sequence). With 4 bases clipped from V and 3 bases from J, the junction kept 8 bases outside the gene matches. The CDR3 sequence is 16 residues long. The CDR3 reads CASSRSGRGDTGELFF. Here the CDR3 DNA reads TGTGCCAGCAGCCGGAGCGGGAGAGGGGACACCGGGGAGCTGTTTTTT. The whole variable domain, filled in from reference TRBV5-4 and TRBJ2-2, reads ETGVTQSPTHLIKTRGQQVTLRCSSQSGHNTVSWYQQALGQGPQFIFQYYREEENGRGNFPPRFSGLQFPNYSSELNVNALELDDSALYLCASSRSGRGDTGELFFGEGSRLTVL.

The rearrangement links TRBV19 to TRBJ2-2; 9 nucleotides match TRBD1. V gave up 10 bases and J gave up 0 bases; unmatched junction bases: 3. The CDR3 spans 14 residues. In germline, CDR1 is LNHDA, CDR2 SQIVND (reference sequence). CDR3 DNA: TGTGCCACACGGGACAGGGCGAACACCGGGGAGCTGTTTTTT. This codes for CATRDRANTGELFF.